This note documents a single T cell receptor beta chain sequence. Study processing details: Amplification from reference gene primers served as the basis for estimated nucleated cell counts. The assay was immunoSEQ multiplex PCR, and TCRdb's table has in-frame clones only and misses some. V and J calls and clone size are those listed in that table; D and trimming were worked out from the DNA. The repertoire holds approximately 200,000 clones, with approximately 80% as singletons. The source of the sample is a study of blood T cell repertoires in COVID-19. Study details: Sources were T cells, B-cell-depleted T cells, or PBMCs; the material itself was cDNA or gDNA.

Looked up from germline, CDR1 is SGHRS and CDR2 is YFSETQ. V was trimmed by 4 bases and J by 2 bases, leaving 9 bases between them. This CDR3 comprises 13 residues. This sequence was found in a woman between 40 and 55 years old with acute COVID-19. V usage is TRBV5-1 and J usage is TRBJ1-1; D is possibly TRBD1 (5 bases). Sequencing was done on a sample of PBMCs or T cells enriched from blood (not recorded which). DNA of the CDR3: TGCGCCAGCAGCGCGACAGCAAACACTGAAGCTTTCTTT. Protein sequence: CASSATANTEAFF.